Shown below are 14 T cell receptor beta chains from a single sample sequenced in a study of T cell responses to AZD1222 COVID-19 vaccine (dated by TCRdb to 2020 to 2023). The time point label for this specimen denotes: baseline before first vaccination. Library prep was done by the immunoSEQ multiplex PCR assay. Not all clones reach the TCRdb copy of this immuneACCESS table, which keeps in-frame sequences only. Checked studies attribute under half of the gap to unresolved V genes and leave the rest unexplained. For this sample the table gives 150,000 to 180,000 clones, of which 75% to 95% were detected only once. The leading ten clones occupy roughly 1.9% of the sample. The source material was peripheral blood, sampled on day 0 of AZD1222 vaccination. The receptors were gathered from an adult in good health.

The chain is built from TRBV7-8 and TRBJ1-5; TRBD1 matches at 10 bases. From germline, CDR1 is SGHVS and CDR2 FQNEAQ. V lost 1 base and J lost 3; bases outside the gene matches: 3. The CDR3 has 16 amino acids. The CDR3 is CASSLGTGGSNQPQHF. Here the CDR3 DNA reads TGTGCCAGCAGCTTAGGGACAGGGGGTTCCAATCAGCCCCAGCATTTT.

The chain has TRBV7-3 and TRBJ2-7, with 13 bases fitting TRBD2. Per the germline V gene, CDR1 is SGHTA and CDR2 is FQGTGA. CDR3 length equals 17 residues. V shed 4 bases and J 9 bases; nucleotides not matched to a gene: 15. The CDR3 is CASSSTSGRNPGEVQYF. CDR3 DNA: TGTGCCAGCAGCTCGACTAGCGGGAGGAATCCGGGAGAGGTGCAGTACTTC.

The chain recombines TRBV9 with TRBJ1-2, with D unclear. Trimming cost V 2 bases and J 8 bases, with 10 bases left between them. CDR1 is SGDLS, CDR2 YYNGEE, per germline. The CDR3 runs to 12 residues. CDR3 in DNA: TGTGCCAGCAGCGTCCCCCCGAACGGCTACACCTTC. It specifies CASSVPPNGYTF.

The chain recombines TRBV6-2 or TRBV6-3 with TRBJ1-2; 9 nucleotides agree with TRBD1. Germline assignment: CDR1 MNHEY and CDR2 SVGEGT. The CDR3 sequence is 13 residues long. V gave up 6 bases and J gave up 9 bases; unmatched junction bases: 8. This chain's CDR3 is CASSRDRGVSYTF. The CDR3 nucleotides are TGTGCCAGCAGCCGTGACAGGGGGGTGAGCTACACCTTC.

V usage is TRBV15 and J usage is TRBJ2-5; 11 bases are a match to TRBD2. The germline gives CDR1 LNHNV, CDR2 YYDKDF (reference sequence). With V trimmed by 2 bases and J by 3 bases, 8 bases remained unmatched. The CDR3 loop spans 17 amino acids. CDR3 nucleotides: TGTGCCACCAGCAGAACATCCCAGGGACTAGCGGAAGAGACCCAGTACTTC. Translating it yields CATSRTSQGLAEETQYF.

The sample holds a few counts of this clone. This rearrangement joins TRBV20-1 to TRBJ1-2, with D unclear. The CDR3 loop spans 10 amino acids. Trimming took off 3 bases at V and 7 bases at J, with 6 bases between the two ends. Looked up from germline, CDR1 is DFQATT and CDR2 is SNEGSKA (reference sequence). The CDR3 nucleotides are TGCAGTGCTAGTTCGCCTGGCTACACCTTC. It yields the protein CSASSPGYTF.

The rearrangement uses TRBV6-5 and TRBJ1-1, with 7 positions matching TRBD1. The ends lost 7 bases at V and 5 bases at J; junction bases unmatched: 7. The germline gives CDR1 MNHEY, CDR2 SVGAGI. The CDR3 runs 13 residues. CDR3 loop: CASTSDRETEAFF. The CDR3 DNA follows: TGTGCCAGCACCTCCGACAGGGAGACTGAAGCTTTCTTT.

This clone came up once. This chain uses TRBV6-2 or TRBV6-3 with TRBJ2-7; the D gene is possibly TRBD1 (6 bases). The V end lost 6 bases, the J end lost 2 bases, and 14 bases lay between the germline ends. The CDR3 length is 14 residues. Germline V CDR1 and CDR2: MNHEY, SVGEGT. The CDR3 spells CASSSDRLTYEQYF. CDR3 in DNA: TGTGCCAGCAGCTCCGACAGGCTAACCTACGAGCAGTACTTC.

The chain couples TRBV25-1 to TRBJ1-4; unclear D gene. Germline CDR1 and CDR2: MGHDK and SYGVNS. Trimming shortened V by 4 bases and J by 4 bases, and 7 bases separated the two germline ends. The CDR3 sequence is 13 residues long. The CDR3 is CASSGQINEKLFF. DNA for the CDR3: TGTGCCAGCAGTGGGCAGATTAATGAAAAACTGTTTTTT.

The chain is built from TRBV28 and TRBJ2-5; 14 bases agree with TRBD2. The germline V gene encodes CDR1 MDHEN and CDR2 SYDVKM. This CDR3 contains 20 residues. V dropped 6 bases and J dropped 2; count of bases not matched to a gene: 17. DNA for the CDR3: TGTGCCAGCAGCCAACCCTCCCGACTAGCGGGAGGGGAAGGGCAAGAGACCCAGTACTTC. Its protein product is CASSQPSRLAGGEGQETQYF.

The chain couples TRBV6-2 or TRBV6-3 to TRBJ2-1; 11 bases are shared with TRBD2. The CDR3 consists of 15 residues. V shed 5 bases, J shed 6 bases, and the junction held 6 bases outside the gene matches. The germline CDR1 and CDR2 sequences are MNHEY and SVGEGT. CDR3 region: CASSLSGRAFNEQFF. The DNA for the CDR3 is TGTGCCAGCAGTCTTAGCGGGAGGGCCTTCAATGAGCAGTTCTTC.

V usage is TRBV20-1 and J usage is TRBJ2-2; D is ambiguous. CDR1 is DFQATT, CDR2 SNEGSKA, per germline (reference sequence). Trimming pared 3 bases from V and 6 bases from J, leaving 5 bases between. This CDR3 has 11 residues. For the CDR3, the DNA is TGCAGTGCTAGGACACCCGGGGAGCTGTTTTTT. Its translation: CSARTPGELFF.

The chain employs TRBV2 and TRBJ1-5; the D is unclear. Germline values: CDR1 SNHLY, CDR2 FYNNEI. The germline V and J ends were trimmed by 7 bases and 5 bases, with 12 bases remaining between them. This CDR3 is built from 13 residues. For the CDR3, the DNA is TGTGCCAGCACCTTGACGACGGATCAGCCCCAGCATTTT. Protein: CASTLTTDQPQHF. The full variable domain, rest sourced from reference TRBV2 and TRBJ1-5, is EPEVTQTPSHQVTQMGQEVILRCVPISNHLYFYWYRQILGQKVEFLVSFYNNEISEKSEIFDDQFSVERPDGSNFTLKIRSTKLEDSAMYFCASTLTTDQPQHFGDGTRLSIL.

The V call is TRBV12-5, the J call TRBJ2-1, with 9 positions matching TRBD2. The CDR3 is 14 amino acids. Germline trimming cut 4 bases from V and 6 bases from J; bases unmatched to any gene: 4. Germline CDR1 reads LGHNT; CDR2 reads FRNRAP. CDR3 loop: CASGYGTSINEQFF. CDR3 DNA sequence: TGTGCTAGTGGTTATGGGACTAGCATCAATGAGCAGTTCTTC.